A single T cell receptor (beta chain) is shown here with its context. What it binds is not known. The data stem from a study of CD8 T cells in ankylosing spondylitis. V was clipped by 8 bases and J by 5 bases; unmatched bases: 15. This CDR3 spans 17 amino acids. Overall study findings and caveats: The study identified a TCR beta motif of fewer than 10 highly homologous variants that appeared characteristic of ankylosing spondylitis blood. Earlier work had already found some motif variants in reactive arthritis synovial fluid and blood.

TCRdb reprocessed the 5' RACE reads via MiXCR and lists one record per CDR3 protein. The data contain roughly 90,000 distinct CDR3 sequences, approximately 9.6% of them seen just once; the ten biggest clones take up 30%. The gene calls are TRBV12-3 or TRBV12-4 and TRBJ2-1; TRBD2 matches at 10 bases. Sequenced sample: blood, either unsorted or a sorted T cell fraction (not recorded which). This TCR came from a male donor with ankylosing spondylitis. The CDR3 region is CASRMALAGVWDNEQFF. CDR3 DNA: TGTGCCAGCCGCATGGCGCTAGCGGGAGTATGGGACAATGAGCAGTTCTTC.